This T cell receptor beta chain derives from a study of T cells in Graves' hyperthyroidism and ophthalmopathy. This CDR3 is 17 amino acids long. The V gene lost 0 bases and the J gene lost 3 bases, with 17 bases spanning the gap. Per the germline V gene, CDR1 is LGHDT and CDR2 is YNNKEL (reference sequence). This clonotype has a count of ten or more. Investigators excluded patients with uncontrolled infection, other autoimmune disease, pregnancy or lactation. Thyroid ultrasound, orbital computed tomography, clinical symptoms, and serum thyroxine and TRAb underpinned diagnoses. There were TCR beta CDR3 regions amplified from RNA transcripts. The HTBI primer set drove a first-round RT-PCR of the TCR CDR3. One entry per CDR3 protein results from TCRdb running MiXCR on the multiplex PCR reads. This table has more than 300,000 distinct CDR3 sequences, about 12% appearing once.

The V and J genes are TRBV3-1 and TRBJ1-1, with a weak D call TRBD1 (6 bases). The sequencing sample was made of blood. The TCR was taken from a woman in her late teens or twenties with Graves' hyperthyroidism. CDR3 sequence reads: CASSQEGWGQTHTEAFF. The CDR3 DNA sequence: TGTGCCAGCAGCCAAGAAGGCTGGGGGCAAACCCACACTGAAGCTTTCTTT.